This T cell receptor beta chain was profiled in a study of prognosis after radiotherapy for stage I lung cancer. Study summary: Each non-small cell lung cancer patient was deemed medically inoperable. Points from the study as a whole: Lower Shannon entropy after stereotactic body radiation therapy was observed in patients who went on to develop distant metastases.

In this sample, this clonotype turned up many times. Its antigen remains unidentified. The germline CDR1 and CDR2 sequences are MNHNS and SASEGT. The length of the CDR3 is 15 residues. J lost 0 bases, V lost 6 bases, and 4 bases had no gene match. Genomic DNA provided the template from which TCR beta CDR3 was amplified by two-round multiplex PCR. First-round PCR, the initial amplification, used primers specific to each TRBV and TRBJ gene. TCRdb re-analysed the multiplex PCR reads in MiXCR, keeping a single row per CDR3 protein. Counted here are 15,000 to 20,000 distinct CDR3 sequences, around 30% occurring once; the ten biggest clones make up approximately 31%.

V is TRBV6-1 and J is TRBJ2-2, with 7 bases that match TRBD2. The source was PBMCs, collected before or after stereotactic body radiation therapy (not recorded which). The receptor was isolated from a donor aged 50 or older with non-small cell lung cancer. CDR3: CASRLAGTNTGELFF. The DNA for the CDR3 is TGTGCCAGCAGATTAGCGGGTACGAACACCGGGGAGCTGTTTTTT.